The rows below give T cell receptor beta chains drawn from one sample of a study of tumor and adjacent non-tumor tissue in lung cancer. TCRdb re-analysed the multiplex PCR reads in MiXCR, keeping a single row per CDR3 protein. The sample yields about 200,000 distinct CDR3 sequences, 70% to 75% seen once. Sequencing was done on a sample of lung tumor tissue. The receptors shown here come from a man aged 60 to 69 with non-small cell lung cancer. Each CDR3 is given with its conserved first and last residue. Only part of the rows carry a size: once, few, many, or a class if the clone is expanded.

clone size,V gene,CDR3 protein
NA,TRBV20-1,CSALAAEGTDTQYF
NA,TRBV20-1,CSAMADKTTEQYF
once,TRBV5-5,CARSQTTGGGQETQYF
NA,TRBV20-1,CSASQGQGQPQQF
few,TRBV5-1,CASSLDAGLTDTQYF
NA,TRBV6-2/TRBV6-3,CASRSEQGKVSQPQYF
NA,TRBV7-3,CASSYGISQDTQYF
NA,TRBV4-3,CASSKAPTGQGYYNEQFF
NA,TRBV20-1,CSARDLDRRDCQPQHF
many,TRBV5-1,CASRGGDKNTEAFF
NA,TRBV6-2/TRBV6-3,CASSYSSGSDTQYF
NA,TRBV20-1,CSAASGRGGEQYF
medium-sized,TRBV20-1,CSARDPQALSEKLFF
few,TRBV5-1,CASSSLSDTQYF
NA,TRBV28,CPSSLAGTGGSIYGYTF
NA,TRBV11-2,CAGSLEAASVKFF
many,TRBV4-3,CASSLSRQWLDYGYTF
NA,TRBV5-8,CASSLPSRGGGESSYNEQFF
NA,TRBV6-6,CVSSPGTAWNTETFF
NA,TRBV24-1,CATSASGGPTETQYF
few,TRBV5-1,CASSPTGDSNQPQHF
NA,TRBV20-1,CSARGETGSGVPQHF
NA,TRBV5-1,CASSEDRANTGELFF
NA,TRBV20-1,CSDKDDRGNEKLFF
few,TRBV6-2/TRBV6-3,CASSYQGHQGYTF
few,TRBV5-1,CASSPLLGPYEQYF
NA,TRBV20-1,CSYDRGAHDQYF
NA,TRBV11-1,CASILSGQLYEQYF
NA,TRBV11-2,CASSRDRVDAETQYF
NA,TRBV5-1,CTSNSTDRVTNSPLHF
NA,TRBV20-1,CSARDPRVGDTAAFF
NA,TRBV5-4,CANSLNPGDNQPQHF
NA,TRBV20-1,CSADRDRINTETFF
NA,TRBV6-6,CASSYKTRPNFGYTF
NA,TRBV29-1,CSVFGDRGSGANVLTF
NA,TRBV7-9,CASSFTGQETQYF
many,TRBV5-5,CASSELTKARELFF
many,TRBV4-3,CASSTQGSNTEAFF
NA,TRBV30,CAWSEYNTGVFF
many,TRBV11-1,CASSPSGLYNEQFF
NA,TRBV4-3,CASSLGHVTNYGYTF
NA,TRBV11-2,CANSLGRLLEMNEQFF
NA,TRBV20-1,CSDREGETQYF
NA,TRBV12-3/TRBV12-4,CASSLGRGRFYGYTF
NA,TRBV20-1,CSAKAEASGNHEQFF
NA,TRBV6-5,CSISYGSSGGSNYNEQFF
NA,TRBV11-2,CASNLVPKDRPSGTNALTF
NA,TRBV4-1,CAISPSPWSTHEQYF
many,TRBV5-5,CATATSGSTDTQYF
NA,TRBV7-9,CASSRAGSSNTEAFF
many,TRBV29-1,CSVEGRSTGEKLFF
many,TRBV20-1,CSAMDSISGNQPQHF